The clone carrying this TCR beta chain was observed a handful of times. TCRdb re-analysed the 5' RACE reads in MiXCR, keeping a single row per CDR3 protein. This table holds about 250,000 distinct CDR3 sequences, approximately 15% found once. The entry originates in a study of T-cell memory formation after mild COVID-19. Germline V gene sequence: CDR1 MNHEY, CDR2 SVGEGT. The CDR3 has 15 residues. V gave up 5 bases and J gave up 3 bases; unmatched junction bases: 6. The chain carries TRBV6-2 or TRBV6-3 and TRBJ2-7; 11 nucleotides match TRBD1. The source of this sequence is an adult woman who had mild COVID-19 (a few samples of this study predate the infection). Cell type and time point are not known. The sequenced sample was PBMCs or a T cell subset sorted from them (not recorded which). CDR3 DNA sequence: TGTGCCAGCAGTCCTCTGGGACAGGGGGTCTACGAGCAGTACTTC. It encodes CASSPLGQGVYEQYF.